These 3 T cell receptor beta chains originate from one sample sequenced in a study of response to subunit inactivated influenza vaccine. TCRdb called the RT-PCR reads again in MiXCR, with one record for every CDR3 protein. Of 860,000 or so distinct CDR3 sequences listed, approximately 22% are singletons. The input for sequencing was PBMCs from blood, taken 5 days after vaccination. These receptors all come from a man in his fifties who received an inactivated influenza vaccine.

The J gene is TRBJ1-1, the V gene TRBV12-3 or TRBV12-4; 7 positions match TRBD1. The CDR3 has 16 residues. Trimming removed 6 bases from V and 1 base from J; junction bases left unmatched: 11. The CDR3: CASRTITGARNTEAFF. The CDR3 nucleotides read TGTGCCAGCAGGACAATCACAGGGGCCCGGAACACTGAAGCTTTCTTT.

The chain employs TRBV6-2 or TRBV6-3 and TRBJ2-3; D remains unclear. V shed 5 bases and J shed 2 bases, with 8 bases lying between them. Germline V gene lookup returns CDR1 MNHEY and CDR2 SVGEGT. The CDR3 covers 13 residues. CDR3 coding DNA: TGTGCCAGCAGTAAGTGGGACACAGATACGCAGTATTTT. It codes for CASSKWDTDTQYF.

The genes are TRBV20-1 and TRBJ2-7; unclear D gene. In germline, CDR1 is DFQATT, CDR2 SNEGSKA (reference sequence). The CDR3 has 12 amino acids. With 3 bases removed from V and 6 bases from J, the gap between germline ends came to 12 bases. CDR3 sequence reads: CSASSRIGEQYF. CDR3 DNA: TGCAGTGCTAGCAGCAGAATTGGCGAGCAGTACTTC.